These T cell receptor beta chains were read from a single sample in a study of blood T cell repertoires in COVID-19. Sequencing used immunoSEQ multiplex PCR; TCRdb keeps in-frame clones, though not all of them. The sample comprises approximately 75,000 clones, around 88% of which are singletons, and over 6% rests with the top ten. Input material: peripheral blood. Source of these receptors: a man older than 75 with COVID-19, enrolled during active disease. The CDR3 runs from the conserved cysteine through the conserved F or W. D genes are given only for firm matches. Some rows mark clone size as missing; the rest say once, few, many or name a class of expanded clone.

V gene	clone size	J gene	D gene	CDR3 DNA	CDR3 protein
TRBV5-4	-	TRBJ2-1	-	TGTGCCAGCAGCTTCAGGCAGGGCTCCTACAATGAGCAGTTCTTC	CASSFRQGSYNEQFF
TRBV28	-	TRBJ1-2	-	TGTGCCAGCAGCCCCCGTGCTAACTATGGCTACACCTTC	CASSPRANYGYTF
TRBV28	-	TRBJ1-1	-	TGTGCCAGCAGTTCGGGTCCTTCTATCACTGAAGCTTTCTTT	CASSSGPSITEAFF
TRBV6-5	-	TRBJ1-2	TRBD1	TGTGCCAGCAGTTCCCCTTGGACAGGGCATGGCTACACCTTC	CASSSPWTGHGYTF
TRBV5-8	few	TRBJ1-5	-	TGTGCCAGCAGCATCAGGGGTATGGATCAGCCCCAGCATTTT	CASSIRGMDQPQHF
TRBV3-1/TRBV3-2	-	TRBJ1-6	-	TGTGCCAGCAGCCTTGGGACTGTTTCACCCCTCCACTTT	CASSLGTVSPLHF
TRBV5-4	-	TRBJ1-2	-	TGTGCCAGCAATCCGGGAACTAACTATGGCTACACCTTC	CASNPGTNYGYTF
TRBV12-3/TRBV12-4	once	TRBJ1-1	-	TGTGCCAGCAGTTTATTACAGGGTTATGAAGCTTTCTTT	CASSLLQGYEAFF
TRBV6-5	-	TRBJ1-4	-	TGTGCCAGCAGCTTACAGCGGAACGAAAAACTGTTTTTT	CASSLQRNEKLFF
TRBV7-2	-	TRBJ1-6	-	TGTGCCAGCGGGGGGGGCAGAAATTCACCCCTCCACTTT	CASGGGRNSPLHF
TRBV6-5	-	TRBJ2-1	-	TGTGCCAGCAGTTCCCTGGAGGGGGGGCGGCAGTTCTTC	CASSSLEGGRQFF
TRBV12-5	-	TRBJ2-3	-	TGTGCTACCTCTGGACTAAGAGGCACAGATACGCAGTATTTT	CATSGLRGTDTQYF
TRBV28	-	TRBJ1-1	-	TGTGCCAGTCGCGGGACGGCGAACACTGAAGCTTTCTTT	CASRGTANTEAFF
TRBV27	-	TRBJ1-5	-	TGTGCCAGCAGCCAAAAAGAGACAGGAGCCCAGCCCCAGCATTTT	CASSQKETGAQPQHF
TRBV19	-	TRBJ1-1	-	TGTGCCACCAGTACGACACTGAACACTGAAGCTTTCTTT	CATSTTLNTEAFF
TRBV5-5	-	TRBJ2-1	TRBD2	TGTGCCAGCAGCCCGGGGGGTGGATACAATGAGCAGTTCTTC	CASSPGGGYNEQFF
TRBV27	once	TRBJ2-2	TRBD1	TGTGCCAGCAGTTGGGGACAGGAGGCGAACACCGGGGAGCTGTTTTTT	CASSWGQEANTGELFF
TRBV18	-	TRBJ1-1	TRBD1	TGTGCCAGCTCACCACGGAGACAGGGGGAACAGGCTTTCTTT	CASSPRRQGEQAFF
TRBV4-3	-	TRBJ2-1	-	TGCGCCAGCAGCCAAGATCTAGCGAGCGCCCCGCGGTTCTTC	CASSQDLASAPRFF
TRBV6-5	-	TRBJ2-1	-	TGTGCCAGCAGTTACGGGGGGTCCCCCCAATACAATGAGCAGTTCTTC	CASSYGGSPQYNEQFF
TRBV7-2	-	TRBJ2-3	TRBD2	TGTGCCAGCACCCTAAGACTAGCGGCTAGCACAGATACGCAGTATTTT	CASTLRLAASTDTQYF
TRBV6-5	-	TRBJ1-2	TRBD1	TGTGCCAGCAGAGGGGGACAGGGCGACTATGGCTACACCTTC	CASRGGQGDYGYTF
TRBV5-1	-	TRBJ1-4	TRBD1	TGCGCCAGCAGCTTGGGGACAGGGGGCGGTAATGAAAAACTGTTTTTT	CASSLGTGGGNEKLFF
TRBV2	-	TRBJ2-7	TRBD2	TGTGCCAGCAGGCCCAGGCGGACTAGCGGGGGACGTCGCGAGCAGTACTTC	CASRPRRTSGGRREQYF
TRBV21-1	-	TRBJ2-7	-	TGTGCCAGCAGCAGGCCGAAATACGAGCAGTACTTC	CASSRPKYEQYF
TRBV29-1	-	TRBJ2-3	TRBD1	TGCAGCGTGCAGGGGGCAAGCACAGATACGCAGTATTTT	CSVQGASTDTQYF
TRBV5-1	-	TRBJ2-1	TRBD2	TGCGCCAGCAGCCGAGCGGGGGGACCCTACAATGAGCAGTTCTTC	CASSRAGGPYNEQFF
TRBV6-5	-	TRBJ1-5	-	TGTGCCAGCAGCCCCCCAGGGCGTAATCAGCCCCAGCATTTT	CASSPPGRNQPQHF
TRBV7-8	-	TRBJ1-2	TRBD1	TGTGCCAGCAGCCCATGGGACAGCCCGTCTAATGGCTACACCTTC	CASSPWDSPSNGYTF
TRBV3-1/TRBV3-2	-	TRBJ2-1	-	TGTGCCAGCAGCCAGGCGGGCCCACCCGATGGGCAGTTCTTC	CASSQAGPPDGQFF
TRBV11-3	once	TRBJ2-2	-	TGTGCCAGCAGCTTAGCGGTAGCCGGGGAGCTGTTTTTT	CASSLAVAGELFF
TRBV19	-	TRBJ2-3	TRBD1	TGTGCCAGTAGTATCGGGACAGGGCGAGGGACAGATACGCAGTATTTT	CASSIGTGRGTDTQYF
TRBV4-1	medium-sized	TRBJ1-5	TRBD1	TGCGCCAGCAGCCAGGCCGGGACAGGGAGCGATCAGCCCCAGCATTTT	CASSQAGTGSDQPQHF
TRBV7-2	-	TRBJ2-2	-	TGTGCCAGCAGCTTATTTTCGGGCACCGGGGAGCTGTTTTTT	CASSLFSGTGELFF
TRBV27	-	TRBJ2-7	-	TGTGCCAGCAGTTTATCCCCGTCAGGGTTCGAGCAGTACTTC	CASSLSPSGFEQYF